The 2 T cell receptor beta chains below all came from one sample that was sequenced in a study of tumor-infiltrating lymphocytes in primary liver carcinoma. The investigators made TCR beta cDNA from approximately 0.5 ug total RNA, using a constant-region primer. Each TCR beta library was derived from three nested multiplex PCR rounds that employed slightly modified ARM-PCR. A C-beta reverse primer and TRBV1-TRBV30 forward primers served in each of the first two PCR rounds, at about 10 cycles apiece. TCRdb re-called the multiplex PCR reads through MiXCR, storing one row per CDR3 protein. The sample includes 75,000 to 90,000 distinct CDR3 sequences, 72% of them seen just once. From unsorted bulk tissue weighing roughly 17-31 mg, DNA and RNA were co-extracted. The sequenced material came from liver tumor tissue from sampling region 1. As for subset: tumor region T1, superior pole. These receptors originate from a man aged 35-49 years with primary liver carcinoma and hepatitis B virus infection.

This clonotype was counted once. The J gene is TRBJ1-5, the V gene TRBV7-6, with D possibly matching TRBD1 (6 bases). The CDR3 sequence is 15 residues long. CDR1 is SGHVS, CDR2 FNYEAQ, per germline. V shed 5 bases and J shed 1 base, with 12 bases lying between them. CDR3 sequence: CASSHREGSNQPQHF. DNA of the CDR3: TGTGCCAGCAGCCACAGGGAGGGCAGCAATCAGCCCCAGCATTTT.

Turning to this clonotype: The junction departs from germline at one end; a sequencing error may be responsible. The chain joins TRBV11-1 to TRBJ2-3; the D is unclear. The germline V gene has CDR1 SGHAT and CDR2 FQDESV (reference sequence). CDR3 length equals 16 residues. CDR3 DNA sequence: TGTGCCAGCAGCCGCAAGGGTCGCTGCCCCACAGATATGCAGTATTTT. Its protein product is CASSRKGRCPTDMQYF. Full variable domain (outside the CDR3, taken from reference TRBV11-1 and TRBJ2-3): EAEVAQSPRYKITEKSQAVAFWCDPISGHATLYWYRQILGQGPELLVQFQDESVVDDSQLPKDRFSAERLKGVDSTLKIQPAELGDSAMYLCASSRKGRCPTDMQYFGPGTRLTVL.